The 14 T cell receptor beta chains below all came from one sample that was sequenced in a study of T cell responses to AZD1222 COVID-19 vaccine. The protocol was immunoSEQ multiplex PCR, while the TCRdb copy is restricted to in-frame clones and leaves out a portion. The sample carries 120,000 to 150,000 clones, approximately 90% recorded once. The specimen was peripheral blood, collected on day 0 of AZD1222 vaccination. The receptor set was obtained from an adult in good health.

The chain is built from TRBV7-8 and TRBJ2-7; D is uncertain. Per germline, CDR1 SGHVS and CDR2 FQNEAQ. Trimming pared 5 bases from V and 7 bases from J, leaving 12 bases between. This CDR3 has 12 amino acids. CDR3 amino acids: CASSQVGNEQYF. Written as DNA, the CDR3 is TGTGCCAGCAGCCAGGTGGGGAATGAGCAGTACTTC.

The chain carries TRBV6-2 or TRBV6-3 and TRBJ2-7; possibly TRBD2 for D (5 bases). Trimming stripped 5 bases from V and 4 bases from J, with 6 bases between. CDR1 MNHEY and CDR2 SVGEGT come from the germline V gene. This CDR3 is 11 amino acids long. CDR3 DNA: TGTGCCAGCAGTAGGGAGTACGAGCAGTACTTC. Translated, it gives CASSREYEQYF.

The chain recombines TRBV3-1 (or the pseudogene TRBV3-2) with TRBJ1-3; TRBD1 aligns across 8 bases. The CDR3 has 13 residues. Losses at the gene ends were 4 bases for V and 4 bases for J; bases not matched to a gene: 0. Looked up from germline, CDR1 is LGHDT and CDR2 is YNNKEL (reference sequence). Here the CDR3 reads CASSRTGGNTIYF. In DNA, the CDR3 is TGTGCCAGCAGCCGGACAGGGGGAAACACCATATATTTT.

The rearrangement joins TRBV7-9 to TRBJ2-5; tentatively, D is TRBD1 (6 bases). The ends were cut back, 2 bases at V and 1 base at J, with 14 bases in the middle. Germline CDR1 reads SEHNR; CDR2 reads FQNEAQ (reference sequence). The CDR3 has 16 residues. The CDR3 reads CASSLFRDIVQETQYF. In DNA form, the CDR3 reads TGTGCCAGCAGCTTATTCCGGGACATAGTCCAAGAGACCCAGTACTTC.

The genes are TRBV19 and TRBJ2-5, with D maybe TRBD2 (7 bases). CDR1 is LNHDA, CDR2 SQIVND, per germline (reference sequence). The CDR3 runs 15 residues. V lost 3 bases, J lost 4 bases, and 15 bases lay in between. The CDR3 DNA reads as TGTGCCAGTAGTATGAGGGGGGGCAGTGCAGAGACCCAGTACTTC. Its protein is CASSMRGGSAETQYF. The variable domain in full, with the rest retrieved from reference TRBV19 and TRBJ2-5, is DGGITQSPKYLFRKEGQNVTLSCEQNLNHDAMYWYRQDPGQGLRLIYYSQIVNDFQKGDIAEGYSVSREKKESFPLTVTSAQKNPTAFYLCASSMRGGSAETQYFGPGTRLLVL.

This chain joins TRBV4-1 and TRBJ2-7; D ambiguous. The CDR3 consists of 14 residues. Germline V CDR1 and CDR2: MGHRA, YSYEKL. Between the trimmed V and J ends, which lost 4 bases and 0 bases, there was a span of 10 bases. CDR3 residues: CASSPGLSSYEQYF. The DNA for the CDR3 is TGCGCCAGCAGCCCGGGCCTTAGCTCCTACGAGCAGTACTTC.

The J gene is TRBJ1-2, the V gene TRBV30; 7 bases match TRBD1. Germline CDR1 is GTSNPN and CDR2 is SVGIG (reference sequence). This CDR3 has 13 amino acids. Germline trimming cut 0 bases from V and 8 bases from J; bases unmatched to any gene: 6. CDR3 DNA: TGTGCCTGGAGTGTAATGTCAGGGGGAGGCTACACCTTC. It codes for CAWSVMSGGGYTF.

This clone was counted a few times. The V and J genes are TRBV15 and TRBJ1-1; TRBD1 might be the D (5 bases). Per the germline V gene, CDR1 is LNHNV and CDR2 is YYDKDF (reference sequence). The CDR3 covers 15 residues. Trimming took 0 bases from V and 1 from J, leaving 9 bases between them. CDR3 protein: CATSRDRRGNTEAFF. The CDR3 DNA is TGTGCCACCAGCAGAGATCGGAGGGGGAACACTGAAGCTTTCTTT.

V is TRBV24-1 and J is TRBJ2-1; tentatively, D is TRBD1 or TRBD2 (5 bases each). This CDR3 has 17 residues. V dropped 1 base and J dropped 3 bases, with 15 bases sitting between them. Germline values: CDR1 KGHDR, CDR2 SFDVKD. The CDR3 DNA is TGTGCCACCAGTGATTTCCGGCCAGAGGGGTTCTACAATGAGCAGTTCTTC. Encoded protein: CATSDFRPEGFYNEQFF.

The genes are TRBV30 and TRBJ2-7; 9 bases fit TRBD1. The CDR3 is made up of 13 amino acids. Trimming took 6 bases from V and 2 from J; bases not matched to a gene: 5. CDR1 and CDR2 from the germline V gene are GTSNPN and SVGIG (reference sequence). The CDR3 protein is CACGQGLTYEQYF. DNA for the CDR3: TGTGCCTGTGGACAGGGGCTCACCTACGAGCAGTACTTC.

The chain recombines TRBV19 with TRBJ1-2, with a possible D match to TRBD1 (5 bases). CDR3 length: 13 amino acids. V lost 4 bases and J 4 bases, leaving 10 bases between the germline ends. Germline values: CDR1 LNHDA, CDR2 SQIVND (reference sequence). The CDR3 coding sequence is TGTGCCAGTAGTAAAGGGGCTGGCTATGGCTACACCTTC. This encodes CASSKGAGYGYTF.

The chain has TRBV3-1 (or the pseudogene TRBV3-2) and TRBJ2-1; the match to TRBD2 covers 12 bases. Looked up from germline, CDR1 is LGHDT and CDR2 is YNNKEL (reference sequence). The CDR3 has 17 amino acids. The trim removed 2 bases at V and 3 bases at J, leaving 5 bases unmatched. CDR3 region: CASSQRTSGEVYNEQFF. The CDR3 DNA follows: TGTGCCAGCAGCCAAAGGACTAGCGGGGAGGTCTACAATGAGCAGTTCTTC.

This clone turned up a few times. This chain connects TRBV2 to TRBJ2-3, with a possible D match to TRBD2 (6 bases). There are 14 residues in the CDR3. The germline gives CDR1 SNHLY, CDR2 FYNNEI. With 6 bases removed from V and 0 bases from J, the gap between germline ends came to 10 bases. Here the CDR3 DNA reads TGTGCCAGCAGGGGGGACTCTAGCACAGATACGCAGTATTTT. It yields the protein CASRGDSSTDTQYF.

The CDR3 DNA reads TGTGCCAGTAGTAAGAGGTATGAGCAGTTCTTC. Its protein is CASSKRYEQFF. The chain carries TRBV19 and TRBJ2-1; no clear D gene. CDR3 length equals 11 residues. V was trimmed by 4 bases and J by 8 bases, leaving 6 bases between them. The germline V gene encodes CDR1 LNHDA and CDR2 SQIVND (reference sequence).